This TCR beta chain derives from a study of shared clonotypes between healthy human individuals. Study details: Per-donor plates numbered three CD4 naive, three CD4 memory, two CD8 naive and one CD8 memory.

CDR1 SQVTM and CDR2 ANQGSEA come from the germline V gene. V lost 0 bases and J lost 7, with 10 bases in between. This CDR3 region has 13 residues. Original processing methods: ImmunoSEQ junction-only sequences lacked quality scores, so their filtering differed. Clones were read by immunoSEQ multiplex PCR, and TCRdb kept only the in-frame ones, dropping some. V, J and clone size reflect that table, while D and trimming were determined from the DNA. Here the sample spans about 2 million clones, 85% to 95% being singletons. The material sequenced was naive CD4+ T cells sorted from blood. Noted subset: CD45RA+ positively selected. The gene calls are TRBV29-1 and TRBJ2-1; D is uncertain. The clonotype originates from a man aged 18 to 30 in good health. The chain's CDR3 is CSVEDGRYNEQFF. The DNA of the CDR3 is TGCAGCGTTGAAGACGGAAGGTATAATGAGCAGTTCTTC.